This T cell receptor beta chain was retrieved from a study of radiotherapy plus CTLA-4 blockade in lung cancer. The wider study: Of the patients, 18% showed objective responses and about 30% attained disease control. Overall study results and limits: Following radiotherapy plus ipilimumab, tumor-derived TCR clones expanded in the blood.

In the case of this clone: Its antigen is as yet unknown.

The protocol was immunoSEQ multiplex PCR, while the TCRdb copy is restricted to in-frame clones and leaves out a portion. The table has tens of thousands of clones, 70% to 85% seen once. This CDR3 is 13 amino acids long. V lost 3 bases and J lost 9, with 12 bases in between. The germline gives CDR1 LNHDA, CDR2 SQIVND (reference sequence). This chain joins TRBV19 and TRBJ2-1; tentatively, D is TRBD2 (6 bases). This TCR came from a human donor with non-small cell lung cancer who had a complete response to radiotherapy plus ipilimumab. Sequenced here: peripheral blood, sampled from a patient treated with radiotherapy plus ipilimumab. CDR3: CASSMSLEGEQFF. The DNA for the CDR3 is TGTGCCAGTAGTATGAGTCTGGAGGGTGAGCAGTTCTTC.